The clone carrying this TCR beta chain appeared many times. Unsorted libraries were prepared from 2 million PBMCs held at -80 C. This record belongs to a study of neurological immune-mediated disorders. On the study more broadly: The approximately 34 multiple sclerosis patients comprised around 30 relapsing-remitting and 3 secondary progressive cases.

The cDNA was produced through 5'RACE with 10-nucleotide random UMIs. From 15-18 subjects, each sequencing run yielded over 170 million TCR-beta sequences. TCRdb re-called the 5' RACE reads through MiXCR, storing one row per CDR3 protein. Among over 35,000 distinct CDR3 sequences listed, around 4.5% were seen once. Germline V gene sequence: CDR1 SGHRS, CDR2 YFSETQ. V shed 2 bases, J shed 3 bases, and the junction held 2 bases outside the gene matches. CDR3 length: 14 residues. The V gene is TRBV5-1, the J gene TRBJ2-7; TRBD2 matches 10 bases. The specimen sequenced was PBMCs. The receptor's source is a woman aged 60-70 years with multiple sclerosis. Written as DNA, the CDR3 is TGCGCCAGCAGCTTAACTAGCGGGATCTACGAGCAGTACGTC. Its translation is CASSLTSGIYEQYV.